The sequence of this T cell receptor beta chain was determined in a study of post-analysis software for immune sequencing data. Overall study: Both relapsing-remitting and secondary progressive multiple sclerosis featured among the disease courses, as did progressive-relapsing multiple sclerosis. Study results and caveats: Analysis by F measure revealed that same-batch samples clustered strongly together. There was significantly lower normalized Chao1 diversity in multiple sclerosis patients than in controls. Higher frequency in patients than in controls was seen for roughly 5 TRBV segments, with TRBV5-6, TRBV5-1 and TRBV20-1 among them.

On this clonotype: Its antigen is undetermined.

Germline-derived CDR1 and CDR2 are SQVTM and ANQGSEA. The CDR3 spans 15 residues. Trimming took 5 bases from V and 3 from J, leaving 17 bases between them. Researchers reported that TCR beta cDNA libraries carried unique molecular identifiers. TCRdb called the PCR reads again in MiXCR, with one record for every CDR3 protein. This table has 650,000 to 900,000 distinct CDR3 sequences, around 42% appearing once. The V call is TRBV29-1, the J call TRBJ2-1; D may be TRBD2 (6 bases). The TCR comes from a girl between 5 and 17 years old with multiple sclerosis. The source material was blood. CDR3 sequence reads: CSVPLGSGDYNEQFF. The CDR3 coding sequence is TGCAGCGTTCCTTTAGGGTCGGGGGACTACAATGAGCAGTTCTTC.